Listed below are T cell receptor beta chains from one sample, sequenced in a study of blood T cell repertoires in COVID-19. Clones were sequenced by immunoSEQ multiplex PCR, and TCRdb holds only the in-frame ones, with some missing. The sample has about 370,000 clones; approximately 88% are singletons. Sequencing was done on a sample of peripheral blood. Every receptor here comes from a woman aged 30 to 39 with COVID-19, enrolled during active disease. CDR3s include the opening cysteine and the closing phenylalanine or tryptophan. A D gene is named only where the DNA matches it firmly. Size is omitted from some rows. Given values are once, few, many or a class for expanded clones.

size	J	D	length	V	CDR3	DNA
.	TRBJ1-2	.	14	TRBV5-1	CASSGPVPTQGYTF	TGCGCCAGCAGCGGGCCAGTCCCCACCCAAGGCTACACCTTC
.	TRBJ2-3	.	17	TRBV12-5	CASGTAYRAEHEDTQYF	TGTGCTAGTGGTACCGCATACAGGGCCGAGCACGAAGATACGCAGTATTTT
.	TRBJ1-2	.	14	TRBV5-1	CASSDRTDSYGYTF	TGCGCCAGTTCAGATCGGACGGACTCCTATGGCTACACCTTC
.	TRBJ2-7	TRBD1	13	TRBV4-1	CASSHPTGVEQYF	TGCGCCAGCAGCCACCCGACAGGGGTCGAGCAGTACTTC
.	TRBJ2-7	TRBD1	14	TRBV19	CASSMGQGSYEQYF	TGTGCCAGTAGTATGGGACAGGGATCCTACGAGCAGTACTTC
once	TRBJ2-4	TRBD2	16	TRBV10-3	CAISETPSGTKNIQYF	TGTGCCATCAGTGAGACCCCTAGCGGGACTAAAAACATTCAGTACTTC
.	TRBJ1-1	.	13	TRBV18	CASSPRADTEAFF	TGTGCCAGCTCACCACGGGCAGACACTGAAGCTTTCTTT
.	TRBJ2-6	TRBD1	15	TRBV2	CATESQGTGANVLTF	TGTGCCACCGAATCACAGGGGACTGGGGCCAACGTCCTGACTTTC
once	TRBJ2-5	.	10	TRBV20-1	CSASLETQYF	TGCAGTGCTAGCCTCGAGACCCAGTACTTC
.	TRBJ1-3	.	15	TRBV9	CASSSGLSSGNTIYF	TGTGCCAGCAGCTCAGGACTGAGCTCTGGAAACACCATATATTTT
.	TRBJ2-7	.	12	TRBV7-2	CASSLVEYEQYF	TGTGCCAGCAGCTTAGTTGAGTACGAGCAGTACTTC
once	TRBJ1-2	TRBD1	14	TRBV28	CASGGDRGDYGYTF	TGTGCCAGCGGGGGGGACAGGGGAGACTATGGCTACACCTTC
.	TRBJ2-3	TRBD2	15	TRBV2	CASSGSGGATDTQYF	TGTGCCAGCAGTGGAAGCGGGGGGGCCACAGATACGCAGTATTTT
.	TRBJ2-5	.	14	TRBV29-1	CSVDSQGRQETQYF	TGCAGCGTTGACAGCCAAGGGAGGCAAGAGACCCAGTACTTC
.	TRBJ2-7	.	12	TRBV29-1	CSVGQESYEQYF	TGCAGCGTTGGACAGGAGAGTTACGAGCAGTACTTC
few	TRBJ2-2	.	12	TRBV7-9	CASSLLTGELFF	TGTGCCAGCAGCTTACTCACCGGGGAGCTGTTTTTT
.	TRBJ2-3	.	15	TRBV5-6	CASSLAEAAPDTQYF	TGTGCCAGCAGCTTGGCCGAAGCGGCCCCAGATACGCAGTATTTT
.	TRBJ2-1	TRBD1	15	TRBV2	CASSGDRGSYNEQFF	TGTGCCAGCAGTGGTGACAGGGGTTCTTACAATGAGCAGTTCTTC
once	TRBJ1-5	TRBD1	17	TRBV3-1/TRBV3-2	CASSQDFDRGSNQPQHF	TGTGCCAGCAGCCAAGATTTCGACAGGGGTAGCAATCAGCCCCAGCATTTT
.	TRBJ2-5	.	14	TRBV7-2	CASSYRRQMETQYF	TGTGCCAGCAGCTATCGTCGACAAATGGAGACCCAGTACTTC
.	TRBJ1-3	TRBD1	17	TRBV28	CASSLSGTEISGNTIYF	TGTGCCAGCAGTTTATCGGGGACAGAGATCTCTGGAAACACCATATATTTT
once	TRBJ2-5	TRBD1	16	TRBV19	CASSVLDRGFRETQYF	TGTGCCAGTAGCGTACTTGACAGGGGATTTAGGGAGACCCAGTACTTC